This T cell receptor (beta chain) was documented in a study of OX40 agonist ivuxolimab in advanced cancers. V trimming: 4 bases; J trimming: 15 bases; junction bases outside the gene matches: 8. In germline, CDR1 is MNHEY, CDR2 SVGAGI. This CDR3 has 12 amino acids. TCRdb keeps only in-frame clones here, not all; method: immunoSEQ multiplex PCR. The data contain around 40,000 clones, about 90% of them singletons. Source: CD4+ or CD8+ T cells sorted from blood, taken in a trial of the OX40 agonist ivuxolimab. The origin of this receptor is an adult with an advanced solid tumor such as melanoma, head and neck, liver or kidney cancer. The chain recombines TRBV6-5 with TRBJ2-1; TRBD1 matches at 8 bases. The chain's CDR3 is CASSWDRQKSFF. The DNA of the CDR3 is TGTGCCAGCAGTTGGGACAGGCAAAAATCGTTCTTC.